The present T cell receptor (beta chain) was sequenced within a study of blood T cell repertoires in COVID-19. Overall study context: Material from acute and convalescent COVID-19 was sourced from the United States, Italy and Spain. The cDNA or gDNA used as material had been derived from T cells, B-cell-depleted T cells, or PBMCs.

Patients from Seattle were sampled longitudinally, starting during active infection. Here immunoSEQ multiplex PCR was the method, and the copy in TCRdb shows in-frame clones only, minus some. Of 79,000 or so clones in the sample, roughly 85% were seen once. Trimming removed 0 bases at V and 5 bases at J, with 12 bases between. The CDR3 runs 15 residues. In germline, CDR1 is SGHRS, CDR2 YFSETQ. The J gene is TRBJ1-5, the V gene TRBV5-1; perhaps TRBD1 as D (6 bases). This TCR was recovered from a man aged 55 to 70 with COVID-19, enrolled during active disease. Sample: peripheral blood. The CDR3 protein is CASSLEGHRYQPQHF. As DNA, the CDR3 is TGCGCCAGCAGCTTGGAGGGACATCGGTATCAGCCCCAGCATTTT.